What follows are 9 T cell receptor beta chains derived from one specimen sequenced in a study of OX40 agonist ivuxolimab in advanced cancers. The data were produced by immunoSEQ multiplex PCR, yet TCRdb's version contains in-frame clones alone and is incomplete. The table lists about 110,000 clones, approximately 90% of them singletons. This material consisted of CD4+ or CD8+ T cells sorted from blood, taken in a trial of the OX40 agonist ivuxolimab. The receptors originated from an adult with an advanced solid tumor such as melanoma, head and neck, liver or kidney cancer.

The chain joins TRBV6-6 to TRBJ1-6, with a tentative D call TRBD1 (6 bases). Germline V CDR1 and CDR2: MNHNY, SVGAGI (reference sequence). The V end was cut by 6 bases, the J end by 3 bases, with 12 bases between. The CDR3 contains 15 residues. The CDR3 nucleotides are TGTGCCAGCAGAGACACAGGGAACTATAATTCACCCCTCCACTTT. As protein: CASRDTGNYNSPLHF.

V usage is TRBV30 and J usage is TRBJ1-1; D perhaps matches TRBD1 (5 bases). The CDR3 extends over 14 amino acids. Germline values: CDR1 GTSNPN, CDR2 SVGIG (reference sequence). The V end lost 1 base, the J end lost 5 bases, and 14 bases lay between the germline ends. For the CDR3, the DNA is TGTGCCTGGAGTGCCCTGGGGGGGAGGACTGAAGCTTTCTTT. Its translation: CAWSALGGRTEAFF.

V usage is TRBV29-1 and J usage is TRBJ2-3; TRBD2 agrees at 7 bases. The CDR3 covers 15 residues. Germline values: CDR1 SQVTM, CDR2 ANQGSEA. J was trimmed by 0 bases and V by 4 bases; bases with no gene match: 7. The CDR3 coding sequence is TGCAGCGTTGTGTTAGCGGGTGGTAGCACAGATACGCAGTATTTT. This codes for CSVVLAGGSTDTQYF.

This sequence joins TRBV2 and TRBJ1-5; D remains unclear. The length of the CDR3 is 15 residues. Germline CDR1 is SNHLY and CDR2 is FYNNEI. Trimming left V 4 bases short and J 0 bases short, with 10 bases between. For the CDR3, the DNA is TGTGCCAGCAGTGGTTCGGGGAATAGCAATCAGCCCCAGCATTTT. Translation gives CASSGSGNSNQPQHF.

The genes are TRBV23-1 and TRBJ2-1; perhaps D is TRBD1 or TRBD2 (7 bases each). TRBV23-1 belongs to the ORF category, with a function that is uncertain. Trimming cost V 0 bases and J 4 bases, with 13 bases left between them. The CDR3 runs 16 residues. CDR3 in DNA: TGCGCCAGCAGTCAATCCCCCAGGGGGGGATACAATGAGCAGTTCTTC. Protein product: CASSQSPRGGYNEQFF.

This clone occurred once. The rearrangement links TRBV6-4 to TRBJ1-5, with 10 bases aligning to TRBD1. V gave up 6 bases and J gave up 5 bases; unmatched junction bases: 7. The CDR3 covers 15 residues. Germline V gives CDR1 MRHNA, CDR2 SNTAGT. CDR3 DNA sequence: TGTGCCAGCAGACCCGGGACAGGGGCGCATCAGCCCCAGCATTTT. Its translation is CASRPGTGAHQPQHF.

The rearrangement links TRBV10-3 to TRBJ1-1, with TRBD1 as a possible D gene (5 bases). Per the germline V gene, CDR1 is ENHRY and CDR2 is SYGVKD. The CDR3 is made up of 16 amino acids. Between the trimmed V and J ends, which lost 4 bases and 0 bases, there was a span of 15 bases. The CDR3 DNA reads TGTGCCATCAGTGGGGGCCCGGCCCTCATGAACACTGAAGCTTTCTTT. This codes for CAISGGPALMNTEAFF.

The rearrangement links TRBV6-5 to TRBJ2-7; D possibly uses TRBD1 or TRBD2 (5 bases each). The CDR3 is 13 amino acids. V was trimmed by 8 bases and J by 5 bases, leaving 16 bases between them. Looked up from germline, CDR1 is MNHEY and CDR2 is SVGAGI. CDR3 amino acids: CASRGLSLNEQYF. In DNA, the CDR3 is TGTGCCAGCCGGGGCCTCAGTCTCAACGAGCAGTACTTC.

The chain recombines TRBV10-2 with TRBJ2-3, with 8 bases that match TRBD1. From germline, CDR1 is WSHSY and CDR2 SAAADI. The CDR3 is 14 residues long. V lost 4 bases and J lost 3; bases outside the gene matches: 3. CDR3 protein: CASSGTGMTDTQYF. The CDR3 DNA reads TGCGCCAGCAGTGGGACAGGGATGACAGATACGCAGTATTTT.